The 9 T cell receptor beta chains below come from one sample, sequenced in a study of OX40 agonist ivuxolimab in advanced cancers. Measured with immunoSEQ multiplex PCR; TCRdb has only the in-frame clones, and not every one. In the table there are around 80,000 clones, about 80% of which are singletons. Sample: CD4+ or CD8+ T cells sorted from blood, taken in a trial of the OX40 agonist ivuxolimab. Receptors were obtained from an adult with an advanced solid tumor such as melanoma, head and neck, liver or kidney cancer.

The rearrangement joins TRBV5-6 to TRBJ2-1; D is perhaps TRBD1 (6 bases). The CDR3 covers 17 residues. In germline, CDR1 is SGHDT, CDR2 YYEEEE. Trimming removed 0 bases at V and 1 base at J, with 14 bases between. The CDR3 coding sequence is TGTGCCAGCAGCTTGGTAGGGGGACGCCGATCCTACAATGAGCAGTTCTTC. The encoded protein is CASSLVGGRRSYNEQFF. The whole variable domain, remainder taken from reference TRBV5-6 and TRBJ2-1, is DAGVTQSPTHLIKTRGQQVTLRCSPKSGHDTVSWYQQALGQGPQFIFQYYEEEERQRGNFPDRFSGHQFPNYSSELNVNALLLGDSALYLCASSLVGGRRSYNEQFFGPGTRLTVL.

The chain employs TRBV6-6 and TRBJ2-3, with 14 bases that match TRBD2. CDR1 and CDR2 from the germline V gene are MNHNY and SVGAGI (reference sequence). V was pared by 6 bases and J by 2 bases, with 4 bases of the junction left unmatched. The CDR3 length is 16 residues. CDR3 sequence (DNA): TGTGCCAGCAGCGGGACTAGCGGGGGCAACACAGATACGCAGTATTTT. Translated, it gives CASSGTSGGNTDTQYF.

The genes are TRBV5-4 and TRBJ2-1; unclear D gene. V shed 4 bases and J shed 3 bases, with 17 bases lying between them. Germline lookup yields CDR1 SGHNT and CDR2 YYREEE (reference sequence). The CDR3 consists of 16 residues. DNA of the CDR3: TGTGCCAGCAGCCTCCCTGGCCGAGAAATCTACAATGAGCAGTTCTTC. Protein: CASSLPGREIYNEQFF.

Here the CDR3 DNA reads TGTGCCAGCAGCATCCACCGGGGGACTGAAGCTTTCTTT. Translation: CASSIHRGTEAFF. V is TRBV5-4 and J is TRBJ1-1; a possible D gene is TRBD1 (5 bases). The CDR3 is 13 residues long. Trimming left V 4 bases short and J 5 bases short, with 12 bases between. The V gene's germline CDR1 is SGHNT and CDR2 YYREEE (reference sequence).

This sequence joins TRBV18 and TRBJ1-3; 7 bases agree with TRBD1. The CDR3 has 12 amino acids. Looked up from germline, CDR1 is KGHSH and CDR2 is LQKENI. V gave up 6 bases and J gave up 7 bases; unmatched junction bases: 3. DNA of the CDR3: TGTGCCAGCTCCACAGGGGAGAACACCATATATTTT. It translates to CASSTGENTIYF. The complete variable domain, with remaining parts taken from reference TRBV18 and TRBJ1-3, reads NAGVMQNPRHLVRRRGQEARLRCSPMKGHSHVYWYRQLPEEGLKFMVYLQKENIIDESGMPKERFSAEFPKEGPSILRIQQVVRGDSAAYFCASSTGENTIYFGEGSWLTVV.

In this sample, this clone turned up once. The chain couples TRBV4-1 to TRBJ1-5; no definite D call. Trimming shortened V by 3 bases and J by 2 bases, and 17 bases separated the two germline ends. In germline, CDR1 is MGHRA, CDR2 YSYEKL. The CDR3 has 17 amino acids. The CDR3 is CASSQVGVGWGNQPQHF. The DNA for the CDR3 is TGCGCCAGCAGCCAGGTCGGCGTTGGGTGGGGCAATCAGCCCCAGCATTTT.

The chain couples TRBV5-8 to TRBJ1-2, with TRBD1 matching 7 bases. After removal of 0 bases from V and 4 bases from J, the junction contained 3 bases not matched to a gene. The length of the CDR3 is 14 residues. The germline V gene encodes CDR1 SGHTS and CDR2 YDEGEE. CDR3: CASSLGRDSYGYTF. CDR3 sequence (DNA): TGTGCCAGCAGCTTGGGCCGGGACAGCTATGGCTACACCTTC.

This chain joins TRBV7-2 and TRBJ2-2; D remains ambiguous. The germline V gene encodes CDR1 SGHTA and CDR2 FQGNSA. The V end was cut by 1 base, the J end by 5 bases, with 8 bases between. The CDR3 is made up of 14 amino acids. CDR3 in DNA: TGTGCCAGCAGCTTAGGACACAAGACCGGGGAGCTGTTTTTT. Translating it yields CASSLGHKTGELFF.

This rearrangement joins TRBV18 to TRBJ2-7, with 7 bases lining up with TRBD2. The germline V gene encodes CDR1 KGHSH and CDR2 LQKENI. The CDR3 loop spans 13 amino acids. V was pared by 3 bases and J by 4 bases, with 3 bases of the junction left unmatched. This CDR3 is CASSPGTIYEQYF. DNA of the CDR3: TGTGCCAGCTCACCCGGGACTATATACGAGCAGTACTTC.